Below, one T cell receptor (beta chain) is given with its context. V lost 6 bases, J lost 3 bases, and 8 bases stayed unmatched. CDR3 length: 14 amino acids. In germline, CDR1 is MDHEN, CDR2 SYDVKM. This specimen belongs to a study of cytomegalovirus exposure and HLA in healthy donors. TCRdb's copy holds only in-frame clones and misses some; the assay was immunoSEQ multiplex PCR. The profile covers around 160,000 clones, with under 95% appearing a single time and approximately 2.9% taken by the ten largest. Sequenced sample: PBMCs. The chain has TRBV28 and TRBJ2-7, with 7 bases lining up with TRBD1. The origin of this receptor is a woman aged 18-29 years in good health and CMV-seropositive. CDR3 in amino acids: CASRTGQTNYEQYF. The CDR3 coding sequence is TGTGCCAGCAGAACGGGACAGACCAACTACGAGCAGTACTTC. Supplemented by reference TRBV28 and TRBJ2-7, the full variable domain reads DVKVTQSSRYLVKRTGEKVFLECVQDMDHENMFWYRQDPGLGLRLIYFSYDVKMKEKGDIPEGYSVSREKKERFSLILESASTNQTSMYLCASRTGQTNYEQYFGPGTRLTVT.